The 15 T cell receptor beta chains reported below all come from one sample, sequenced in a study of blood T cells in healthy people across ages. Next came a second PCR, run for about 7 to 12 cycles, which used a sample-barcoded 5' primer along with a J-beta primer mix. TCRdb independently ran MiXCR on the 5' RACE reads; one entry per CDR3 protein. The sample lists some 860,000 distinct CDR3 sequences; 56% were seen once. The specimen was blood. The receptors were gathered from a man aged 35 to 55 in good health.

V usage is TRBV6-1 and J usage is TRBJ1-6; D is unresolved. V was trimmed by 1 base and J by 0 bases, leaving 7 bases between them. The germline gives CDR1 MNHNS, CDR2 SASEGT. The CDR3 is 16 amino acids. The DNA for the CDR3 is TGTGCCAGCAGTGAAGTGACGAGCTCCTATAATTCACCCCTCCACTTT. Translating it yields CASSEVTSSYNSPLHF.

The chain joins TRBV27 to TRBJ2-7, with 8 bases that match TRBD2. Trimming removed 3 bases from V and 3 bases from J; junction bases left unmatched: 7. The CDR3 totals 15 residues. CDR1 and CDR2 from the germline V gene are MNHEY and SMNVEV (reference sequence). The CDR3 spells CASSFAGGTVYEQYF. The CDR3 DNA follows: TGTGCCAGCAGTTTTGCGGGAGGTACAGTCTACGAGCAGTACTTC.

V gene TRBV3-1 combines with J gene TRBJ2-7; TRBD2 matches at 9 bases. The J call may not be correct, given that the DNA end is closer to TRBJ2-5. Germline CDR1 reads LGHDT; CDR2 reads YNNKEL (reference sequence). The CDR3 is 16 residues long. In DNA form, the CDR3 reads TGTGCCAGCAGCCAAGCCCTAGCGGGACTCCAAGAGACCCAGTACTTC. Its translation is CASSQALAGLQETQYF.

This chain uses TRBV20-1 with TRBJ2-3; TRBD1 aligns across 8 bases. CDR3 size: 13 residues. Germline V gene lookup returns CDR1 DFQATT and CDR2 SNEGSKA (reference sequence). V dropped 8 bases and J dropped 1; count of bases not matched to a gene: 5. The CDR3 DNA reads as TGCAGTACAACAGGGGGAGGCACAGATACGCAGTATTTT. It codes for CSTTGGGTDTQYF.

The chain has TRBV12-5 and TRBJ2-1; tentative D call: TRBD1 (5 bases). Trimming removed 6 bases at V and 4 bases at J, with 10 bases between. Looked up from germline, CDR1 is LGHNT and CDR2 is FRNRAP. The CDR3 totals 13 residues. This CDR3 reads CASGLDRYNEQFF. The DNA of the CDR3 is TGTGCTAGTGGCTTAGACAGATACAATGAGCAGTTCTTC.

The rearrangement uses TRBV7-2 and TRBJ2-3, with no clear D. V lost 0 bases and J 3 bases, leaving 10 bases between the germline ends. There are 15 residues in the CDR3. The germline V gene encodes CDR1 SGHTA and CDR2 FQGNSA. For the CDR3, the DNA is TGTGCCAGCAGCTTAGCGTTGATTTCGACAGATACGCAGTATTTT. Protein: CASSLALISTDTQYF. Looking up the rest from reference TRBV7-2 and TRBJ2-3 gives the full variable domain: GAGVSQSPSNKVTEKGKDVELRCDPISGHTALYWYRQSLGQGLEFLIYFQGNSAPDKSGLPSDRFSAERTGGSVSTLTIQRTQQEDSAVYLCASSLALISTDTQYFGPGTRLTVL.

The rearrangement uses TRBV27 and TRBJ1-1, with D maybe TRBD1 (5 bases). This CDR3 has 15 amino acids. V lost 3 bases and J 5 bases, leaving 16 bases between the germline ends. The germline gives CDR1 MNHEY, CDR2 SMNVEV (reference sequence). CDR3 sequence reads: CASSFSRTGGTEAFF. The CDR3 region has the DNA TGTGCCAGCAGTTTTTCGAGGACGGGGGGGACTGAAGCTTTCTTT.

The rearrangement uses TRBV12-3 or TRBV12-4 and TRBJ2-5; 10 positions agree with TRBD1. The J call could be wrong; TRBJ2-1 is a better fit for the DNA end. The CDR3 is 15 residues long. Here the CDR3 DNA reads TGTGCCAGCAGAATAGGACAGGGGGTTTGGGAGACCCAGTTCTTC. This translates into CASRIGQGVWETQFF.

For this clonotype: At one end, the junction sequence differs from germline, possibly due to a read error. The chain joins TRBV2 to TRBJ1-2; D perhaps matches TRBD1 (6 bases). Germline V lookup: CDR1 SNHLY, CDR2 FYNNEI. The CDR3 length is 15 residues. Written as DNA, the CDR3 is TGTGCCAGCAGTGAACGGGGGCGGACTACGTATGGCCACACCTTC. It encodes CASSERGRTTYGHTF.

This chain connects TRBV18 to TRBJ1-4; 8 positions agree with TRBD1. Germline CDR1 and CDR2: KGHSH and LQKENI. The CDR3 length is 14 residues. With 4 bases clipped from V and 6 bases from J, the junction kept 4 bases outside the gene matches. CDR3 residues: CASSQPGQDEKLFF. The CDR3 DNA follows: TGTGCCAGCTCACAACCGGGACAGGATGAAAAACTGTTTTTT.

The J gene is TRBJ2-7, the V gene TRBV7-2; D possibly uses TRBD1 or TRBD2 (5 bases each). The CDR3 totals 15 residues. Trimming pared 5 bases from V and 1 base from J, leaving 15 bases between. The germline gives CDR1 SGHTA, CDR2 FQGNSA. The CDR3 nucleotides read TGTGCCAGCAGCGTAGGGGTGGGGGTGTCCTACGAGCAGTACTTC. It yields the protein CASSVGVGVSYEQYF.

This clonotype was counted many times. This chain joins TRBV27 and TRBJ2-7; no clear D gene. Trimming left V 4 bases short and J 0 bases short, with 7 bases between. Germline V gives CDR1 MNHEY, CDR2 SMNVEV (reference sequence). CDR3 size: 13 residues. CDR3 DNA sequence: TGTGCCAGCAGTTCTGGGTCCTCCTACGAGCAGTACTTC. This encodes CASSSGSSYEQYF.

The rearrangement uses TRBV14 and TRBJ2-3; 9 bases are a match to TRBD2. V gave up 8 bases and J gave up 4 bases; unmatched junction bases: 4. In germline, CDR1 is SGHDN, CDR2 FVKESK. The CDR3 has 13 amino acids. The CDR3 here is CASGTSSSDTQYF. The DNA of the CDR3 is TGTGCCAGCGGGACTAGCAGTTCAGATACGCAGTATTTT.

A few counts support this clonotype. The chain recombines TRBV29-1 with TRBJ2-1, with 8 bases lining up with TRBD2. This CDR3 is 13 amino acids long. Germline V gene sequence: CDR1 SQVTM, CDR2 ANQGSEA. V was pared by 3 bases and J by 8 bases, with 6 bases of the junction left unmatched. CDR3 in DNA: TGCAGCGTTGAGAGACTAGCGATCGATGAGCAGTTCTTC. Protein: CSVERLAIDEQFF.

The J gene is TRBJ2-1, the V gene TRBV20-1; no clear D gene. Germline values: CDR1 DFQATT, CDR2 SNEGSKA (reference sequence). CDR3 length equals 15 residues. V lost 4 bases to trimming and J lost 2 bases, with 15 bases between them. CDR3 protein: CSATKTGPAYNEQFF. The CDR3, as DNA: TGCAGTGCTACCAAGACCGGCCCGGCCTACAATGAGCAGTTCTTC.